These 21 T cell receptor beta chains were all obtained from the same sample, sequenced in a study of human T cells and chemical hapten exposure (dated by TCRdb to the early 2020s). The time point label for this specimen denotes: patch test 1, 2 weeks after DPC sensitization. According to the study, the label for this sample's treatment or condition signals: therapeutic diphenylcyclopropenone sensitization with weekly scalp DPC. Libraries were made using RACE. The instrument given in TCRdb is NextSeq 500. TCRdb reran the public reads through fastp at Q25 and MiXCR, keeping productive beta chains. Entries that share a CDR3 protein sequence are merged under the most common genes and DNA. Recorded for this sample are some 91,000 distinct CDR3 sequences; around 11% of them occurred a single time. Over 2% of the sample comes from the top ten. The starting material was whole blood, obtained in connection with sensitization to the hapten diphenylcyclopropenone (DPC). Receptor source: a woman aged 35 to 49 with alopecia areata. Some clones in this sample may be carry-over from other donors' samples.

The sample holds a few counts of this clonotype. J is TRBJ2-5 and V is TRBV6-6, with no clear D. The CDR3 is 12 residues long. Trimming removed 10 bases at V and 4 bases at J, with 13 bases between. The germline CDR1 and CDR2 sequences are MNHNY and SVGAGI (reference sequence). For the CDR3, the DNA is TGTGCCAACAACTCGGAAGGAGAGACCCAGTACTTC. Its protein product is CANNSEGETQYF.

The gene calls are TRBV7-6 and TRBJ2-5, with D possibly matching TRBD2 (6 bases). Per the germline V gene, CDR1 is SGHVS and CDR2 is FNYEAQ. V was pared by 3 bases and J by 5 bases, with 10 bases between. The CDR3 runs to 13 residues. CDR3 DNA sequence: TGTGCCAGCAGCTTGGAGGCGGGGGAGACCCAGTACTTC. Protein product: CASSLEAGETQYF.

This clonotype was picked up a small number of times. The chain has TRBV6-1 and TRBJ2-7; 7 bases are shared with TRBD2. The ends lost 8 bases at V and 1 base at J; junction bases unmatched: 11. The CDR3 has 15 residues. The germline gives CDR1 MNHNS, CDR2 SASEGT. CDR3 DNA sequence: TGTGCCAGCGGTAAGGGCGGGAGTGGGTCCTACGAGCAGTACTTC. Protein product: CASGKGGSGSYEQYF.

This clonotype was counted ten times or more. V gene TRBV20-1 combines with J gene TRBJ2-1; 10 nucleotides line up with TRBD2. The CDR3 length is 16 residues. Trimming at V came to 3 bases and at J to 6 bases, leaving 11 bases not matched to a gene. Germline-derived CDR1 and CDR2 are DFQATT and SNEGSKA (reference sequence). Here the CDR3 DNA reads TGCAGTGCTAGGCCCCCACTAGCGGGATTAAGCAATGAGCAGTTCTTC. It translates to CSARPPLAGLSNEQFF.

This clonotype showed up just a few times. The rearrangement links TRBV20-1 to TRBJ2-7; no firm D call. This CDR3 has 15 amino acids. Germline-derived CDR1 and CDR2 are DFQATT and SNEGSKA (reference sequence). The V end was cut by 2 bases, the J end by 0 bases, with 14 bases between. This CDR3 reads CSARLPDPHSYEQYF. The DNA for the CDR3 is TGCAGTGCTAGATTACCGGACCCTCACTCCTACGAGCAGTACTTC.

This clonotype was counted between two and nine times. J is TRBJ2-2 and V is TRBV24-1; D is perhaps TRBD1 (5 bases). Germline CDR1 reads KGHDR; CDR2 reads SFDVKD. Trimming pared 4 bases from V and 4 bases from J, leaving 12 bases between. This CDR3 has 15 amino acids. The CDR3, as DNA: TGTGCCACCAGTGAGTGGCAGGGAAGCACCGGGGAGCTGTTTTTT. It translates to CATSEWQGSTGELFF.

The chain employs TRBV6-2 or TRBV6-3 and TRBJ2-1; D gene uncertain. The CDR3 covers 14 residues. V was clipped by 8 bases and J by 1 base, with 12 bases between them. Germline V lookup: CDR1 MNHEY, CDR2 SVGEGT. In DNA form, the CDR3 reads TGTGCCAGCTTGTACAGCTTATCCTACAATGAGCAGTTCTTC. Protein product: CASLYSLSYNEQFF.

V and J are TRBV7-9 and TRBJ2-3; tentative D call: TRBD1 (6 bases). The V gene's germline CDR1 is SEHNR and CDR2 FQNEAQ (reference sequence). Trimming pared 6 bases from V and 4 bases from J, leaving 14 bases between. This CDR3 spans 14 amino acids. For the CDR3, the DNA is TGTGCCAGCAGTCAAACAGGGTGGGCAGATACGCAGTATTTT. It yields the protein CASSQTGWADTQYF.

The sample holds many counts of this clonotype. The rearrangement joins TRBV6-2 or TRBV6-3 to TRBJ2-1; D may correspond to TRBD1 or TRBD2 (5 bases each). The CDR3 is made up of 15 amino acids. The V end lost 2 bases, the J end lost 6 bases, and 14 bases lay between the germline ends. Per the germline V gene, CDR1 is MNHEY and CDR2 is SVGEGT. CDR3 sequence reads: CASSYEGTRANEQFF. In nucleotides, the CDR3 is TGTGCCAGCAGTTACGAGGGAACCAGGGCCAATGAGCAGTTCTTC.

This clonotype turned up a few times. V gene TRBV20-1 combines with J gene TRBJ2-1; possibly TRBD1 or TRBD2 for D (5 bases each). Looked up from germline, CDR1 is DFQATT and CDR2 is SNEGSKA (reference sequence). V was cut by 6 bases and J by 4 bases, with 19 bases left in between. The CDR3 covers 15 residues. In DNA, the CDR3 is TGCAGTGCCACGACGGGGCAGAAGATTTACAATGAGCAGTTCTTC. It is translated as CSATTGQKIYNEQFF.

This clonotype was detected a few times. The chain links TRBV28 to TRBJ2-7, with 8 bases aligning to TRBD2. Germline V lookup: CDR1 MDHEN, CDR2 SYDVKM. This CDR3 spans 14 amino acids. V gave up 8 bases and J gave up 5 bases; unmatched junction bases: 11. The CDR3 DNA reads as TGTGCCAGCGGAAGCGGGAGTCCATCGGACGAGCAGTACTTC. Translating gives CASGSGSPSDEQYF.

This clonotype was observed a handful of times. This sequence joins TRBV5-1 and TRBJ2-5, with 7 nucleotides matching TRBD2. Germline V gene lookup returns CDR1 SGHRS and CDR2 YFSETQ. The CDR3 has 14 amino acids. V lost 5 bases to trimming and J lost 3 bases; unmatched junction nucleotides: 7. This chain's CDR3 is CASRPELAKETQYF. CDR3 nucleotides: TGCGCCAGCAGGCCGGAACTAGCGAAAGAGACCCAGTACTTC.

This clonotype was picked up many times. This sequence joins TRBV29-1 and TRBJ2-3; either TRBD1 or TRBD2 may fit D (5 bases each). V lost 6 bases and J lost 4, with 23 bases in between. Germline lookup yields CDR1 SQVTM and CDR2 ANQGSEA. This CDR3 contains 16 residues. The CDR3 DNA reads TGCAGCGTGAGGGGATCACAGACGAGACGGGCAGATACGCAGTATTTT. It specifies CSVRGSQTRRADTQYF.

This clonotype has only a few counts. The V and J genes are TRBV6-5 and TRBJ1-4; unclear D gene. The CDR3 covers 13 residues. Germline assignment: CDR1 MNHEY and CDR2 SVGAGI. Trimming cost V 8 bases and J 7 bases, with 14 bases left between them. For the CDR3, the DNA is TGTGCCAGCCAAGGATCCTGGGGTGAAAAACTGTTTTTT. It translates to CASQGSWGEKLFF.

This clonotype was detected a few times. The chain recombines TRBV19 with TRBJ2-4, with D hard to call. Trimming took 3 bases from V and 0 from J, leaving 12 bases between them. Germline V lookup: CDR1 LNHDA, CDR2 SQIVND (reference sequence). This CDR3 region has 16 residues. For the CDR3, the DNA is TGTGCCAGTAGTATGTGGTCACCCGGAGCCAAAAACATTCAGTACTTC. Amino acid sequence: CASSMWSPGAKNIQYF.

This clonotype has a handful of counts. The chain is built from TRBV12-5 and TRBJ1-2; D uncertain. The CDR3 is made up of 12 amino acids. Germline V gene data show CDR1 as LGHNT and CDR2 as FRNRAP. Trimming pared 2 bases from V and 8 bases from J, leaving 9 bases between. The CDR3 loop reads CASGLSGYGYTF. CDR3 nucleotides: TGTGCTAGTGGTTTGTCAGGATACGGCTACACCTTC.

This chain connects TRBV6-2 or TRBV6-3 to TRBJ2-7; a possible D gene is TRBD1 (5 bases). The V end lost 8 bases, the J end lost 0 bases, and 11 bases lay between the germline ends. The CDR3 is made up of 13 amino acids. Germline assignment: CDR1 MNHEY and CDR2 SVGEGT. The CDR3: CASRLDSSYEQYF. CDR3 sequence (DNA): TGTGCCAGCCGGCTCGACAGCTCCTACGAGCAGTACTTC.

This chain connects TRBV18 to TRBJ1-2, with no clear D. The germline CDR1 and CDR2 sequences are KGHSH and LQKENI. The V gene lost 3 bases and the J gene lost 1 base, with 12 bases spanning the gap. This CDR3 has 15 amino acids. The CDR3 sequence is CASSPETRLNYGYTF. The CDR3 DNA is TGTGCCAGCTCACCCGAAACGAGACTTAACTATGGCTACACCTTC.

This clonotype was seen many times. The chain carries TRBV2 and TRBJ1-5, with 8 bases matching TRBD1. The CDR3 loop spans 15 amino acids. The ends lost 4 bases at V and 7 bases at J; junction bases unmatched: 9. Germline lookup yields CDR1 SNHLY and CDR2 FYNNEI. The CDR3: CASSVGQAPGQPQHF. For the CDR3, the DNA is TGTGCCAGCAGTGTGGGACAGGCCCCCGGGCAGCCCCAGCATTTT.

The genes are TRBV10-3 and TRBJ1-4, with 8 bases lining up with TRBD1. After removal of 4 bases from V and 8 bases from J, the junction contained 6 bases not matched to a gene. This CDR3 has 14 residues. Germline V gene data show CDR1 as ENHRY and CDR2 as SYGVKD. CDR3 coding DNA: TGTGCCATCAGTGGAGCAGGGGGCAAGGAAAAACTGTTTTTT. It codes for CAISGAGGKEKLFF.

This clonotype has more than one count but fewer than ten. Here the CDR3 DNA reads TGTGCCAGCGGGACTAGACAAGAGACCCAGTACTTC. Its translation: CASGTRQETQYF. This chain connects TRBV7-2 to TRBJ2-5; 8 positions agree with TRBD2. The germline V gene has CDR1 SGHTA and CDR2 FQGNSA. After removal of 8 bases from V and 2 bases from J, the junction contained 1 base not matched to a gene. The CDR3 covers 12 residues. Full variable domain (missing parts from reference TRBV7-2 and TRBJ2-5): GAGVSQSPSNKVTEKGKDVELRCDPISGHTALYWYRQSLGQGLEFLIYFQGNSAPDKSGLPSDRFSAERTGGSVSTLTIQRTQQEDSAVYLCASGTRQETQYFGPGTRLLVL.